The 18 T cell receptor beta chains given below trace back to one sample, sequenced in a study of tumor-infiltrating lymphocytes in primary liver carcinoma. The researchers produced TCR beta cDNA from approximately 0.45 ug total RNA with a constant-region primer. Sequencing libraries for TCR beta derived from three nested multiplex PCR rounds that used slightly modified ARM-PCR. Each of the first two PCR rounds ran approximately 10 cycles with TRBV1-TRBV30 forward and C-beta reverse primers. TCRdb re-called the multiplex PCR reads with MiXCR, one entry per CDR3 protein. In the table there are 52,000 or so distinct CDR3 sequences, around 77% of which are singletons. Both RNA and DNA were isolated together from approximately 22-30 mg of bulk tissue that had not been sorted. The specimen sequenced was liver tumor tissue from sampling region 5. Subset meaning: tumor region T5, tumor centre. The receptor source for this set is a man aged 40-49 years with primary liver carcinoma and hepatitis B virus infection.

This clonotype has ten or more counts. The rearrangement links TRBV5-1 to TRBJ2-5; perhaps TRBD1 as D (6 bases). Germline lookup yields CDR1 SGHRS and CDR2 YFSETQ. Trimming left V 0 bases short and J 1 base short, with 7 bases between. The CDR3 has 14 residues. The CDR3 nucleotides are TGCGCCAGCAGCTTGGCAGGGGCCCAAGAGACCCAGTACTTC. It codes for CASSLAGAQETQYF.

The chain uses TRBV25-1 and TRBJ1-6; no firm D call. Deletions cut 1 base from V and 16 bases from J, with 14 bases between. This CDR3 spans 13 amino acids. Per the germline V gene, CDR1 is MGHDK and CDR2 is SYGVNS. CDR3 coding DNA: TGTGCCAGCAGTGAATTCTTTAGTTCACTTCTCCACTTT. It translates to CASSEFFSSLLHF.

This clonotype was counted a few times. This chain uses TRBV11-3 with TRBJ2-1; the D is unclear. The CDR3 runs 14 residues. V dropped 2 bases and J dropped 3 bases, with 8 bases sitting between them. Looked up from germline, CDR1 is SGHNT and CDR2 is YENEEA. In DNA, the CDR3 is TGTGCCAGCAGCTTACTTCCAAACTACAATGAGCAGTTCTTC. The encoded protein is CASSLLPNYNEQFF.

Comment on this clonotype: One end of the junction fails to match germline, which may point to a read error. This rearrangement joins TRBV11-2 to TRBJ2-7, with TRBD2 matching 9 bases. The CDR3 sequence is 17 residues long. From germline, CDR1 is SGHAT and CDR2 FQNNGV. The CDR3 sequence: CASRQGLAGGWSYKQYF. For the CDR3, the DNA is TGTGCCAGCAGACAAGGACTGGCGGGAGGGTGGTCCTACAAGCAATACTTC.

This clonotype was detected once. At one end, the junction sequence differs from germline, possibly due to a read error. The gene calls are TRBV7-9 and TRBJ2-2; D gene unclear. The CDR3 runs 17 residues. Germline loops: CDR1 SEHNR, CDR2 FQNEAQ (reference sequence). The CDR3 protein is CVSTSPGTTKNTGELFF. DNA of the CDR3: TGTGTCAGCACCTCCCCAGGTACAACCAAGAACACCGGGGAGCTGTTTTTT.

In regard to this clonotype: Compared with germline, one end of the junction differs, possibly owing to a read error. This chain links TRBV29-1 with TRBJ2-1; D is perhaps TRBD2 (6 bases). Germline V gene data show CDR1 as SQVTM and CDR2 as ANQGSEA. The CDR3 totals 14 residues. The CDR3 reads CSVIGGTRRDEQFF. DNA for the CDR3: TGTAGCGTTATTGGCGGGACGCGTAGGGATGAGCAGTTCTTC.

This clonotype was seen ten or more times. The gene calls are TRBV12-3 or TRBV12-4 and TRBJ2-5; 12 bases are shared with TRBD1. The length of the CDR3 is 16 residues. J lost 5 bases, V lost 3 bases, and 7 bases had no gene match. In nucleotides, the CDR3 is TGTGCCAGCAGTTTGGGGACAGGGGGCCTTCGGGAGACCCAGTACTTC. Its protein is CASSLGTGGLRETQYF.

As regards this clonotype: A much larger clone is a single base away; this may be a read error. The J gene is TRBJ2-1, the V gene TRBV2, with 9 nucleotides matching TRBD2. The V and J ends lost 7 bases and 7 bases, in that order; junction bases with no gene match: 11. The CDR3 spans 15 residues. Germline values: CDR1 SNHLY, CDR2 FYNNEI. The CDR3 nucleotides read TGTGCCAGCATTGTGGGCGGGAGGGCTGGGAATGAGCAGTTCTTC. Translation gives CASIVGGRAGNEQFF.

About this clonotype itself: Compared with germline, one end of the junction differs, possibly owing to a read error. The J gene is TRBJ2-7, the V gene TRBV12-3 or TRBV12-4; 7 positions match TRBD2. The CDR3 runs to 18 residues. The CDR3, as DNA: TGTGCCAGCAGGCGCTCGGGGACTACCGGGAGCCCATCCTACGACCAGTACTTC. Translated, it gives CASRRSGTTGSPSYDQYF.

As for this clonotype: At one boundary the junction diverges from the germline segment, which might be a read error. The rearrangement joins TRBV7-2 to TRBJ1-3; no clear D. CDR1 and CDR2 from the germline V gene are SGHTA and FQGNSA. The CDR3 is 14 amino acids. CDR3 sequence: CASSLGKSGNTIYF. In DNA form, the CDR3 reads TGTGCCAGTAGCTTAGGGAAGAGTGGAAACACCATATATTTT.

Points on this clonotype: One base away lies a much larger clone, so this may be a sequencing read error. V is TRBV9 and J is TRBJ2-3; D is undetermined. This CDR3 contains 12 residues. Germline V CDR1 and CDR2: SGDLS, YYNGEE. The ends were cut back, 5 bases at V and 3 bases at J, with 7 bases in the middle. This CDR3 is CASSTRTDTQYF. The CDR3 DNA reads TGTGCCAGCAGTACACGGACAGATACGCAGTATTTT.

As for this clonotype: No conserved phenylalanine or tryptophan ends this CDR3, so it is likely a read error. The rearrangement joins TRBV29-1 to TRBJ2-1; 15 nucleotides agree with TRBD2. The germline V gene has CDR1 SQVTM and CDR2 ANQGSEA. The CDR3 loop spans 15 amino acids. The CDR3 bases are TGCAATGTTGGACTAGCGGGAGGGTTCTACAATGAACAGTTCCTC. Residues: CNVGLAGGFYNEQFL.

V is TRBV29-1 and J is TRBJ2-1, with 9 bases that match TRBD2. The CDR3 sequence is 15 residues long. Germline V gene lookup returns CDR1 SQVTM and CDR2 ANQGSEA. The V segment lost 8 bases and the J segment 9 bases; nucleotides outside the gene matches: 17. The CDR3 reads CSTSKGGGRAGEQFF. CDR3 in DNA: TGCAGCACTTCAAAGGGGGGCGGGAGGGCTGGTGAGCAGTTCTTC.

This clonotype showed up just a few times. This clone may be a read error of a much larger clone one base away. V usage is TRBV28 and J usage is TRBJ2-1; D unresolved. The V end was cut by 5 bases, the J end by 0 bases, with 11 bases between. The CDR3 totals 15 residues. CDR1 MDHEN and CDR2 SYDVKM come from the germline V gene. The CDR3 is CASSPYKSSYNEQFF. DNA for the CDR3: TGTGCCAGCAGTCCGTACAAGAGCTCCTACAATGAGCAGTTCTTC. Together with reference TRBV28 and TRBJ2-1, the CDR3 gives the full variable domain: DVKVTQSSRYLVKRTGEKVFLECVQDMDHENMFWYRQDPGLGLRLIYFSYDVKMKEKGDIPEGYSVSREKKERFSLILESASTNQTSMYLCASSPYKSSYNEQFFGPGTRLTVL.

This clonotype was counted a single time. V usage is TRBV5-1 and J usage is TRBJ2-3; the D call may be TRBD1 or TRBD2 (5 bases each). Trimming cost V 6 bases and J 8 bases, with 16 bases left between them. In germline, CDR1 is SGHRS, CDR2 YFSETQ. The CDR3 has 13 amino acids. The CDR3 nucleotides read TGCGCCAGCAACCCCTGGGACGAAGGTACGCAGTATTTT. It codes for CASNPWDEGTQYF.

As concerns this clonotype: At one end the junction does not follow the germline gene, possibly because of a read error. The V gene is TRBV12-3 or TRBV12-4, the J gene TRBJ2-7; D possibly corresponds to TRBD2 (6 bases). The CDR3 covers 14 residues. CDR3 sequence reads: CANSLSGSPYEQYF. The CDR3 DNA is TGTGCCAACAGTTTAAGCGGGTCCCCCTACGAGCAATACTTC.

In the case of this clonotype: Compared with germline, one end of the junction differs, possibly owing to a read error. The V call is TRBV4-1, the J call TRBJ2-2; 12 bases are shared with TRBD1. Germline values: CDR1 MGHRA, CDR2 YSYEKL. The CDR3 covers 16 residues. In DNA form, the CDR3 reads TGCACCAGCGGCGCCGGGACAGGGGGCGATACCGGGGAGCTGTTTTTT. Protein sequence: CTSGAGTGGDTGELFF.

Concerning this clonotype: At one boundary the junction diverges from the germline segment, which might be a read error. CDR3 sequence: CASSQGASSPYGYTF. For the CDR3, the DNA is TGTGCAAGCAGCCAAGGCGCCAGTAGCCCCTATGGCTACACCTTC. This rearrangement joins TRBV4-2 to TRBJ1-2; no clear D. The CDR3 contains 15 residues. Germline CDR1 LGHNA, CDR2 YNFKEQ.